These T cell receptor beta chains were read from a single sample in a study of response to subunit inactivated influenza vaccine. TCRdb passed the RT-PCR reads through MiXCR, listing each CDR3 protein once. The sample comprises about 570,000 distinct CDR3 sequences, around 11% of which are singletons, and roughly 9.6% rests with the top ten. Separately, the same data were catalogued under a study of T cells expressing NK-cell markers.

Source: PBMCs from blood, taken on the day of vaccination. The receptors shown here come from a man aged 50 to 60 who received an inactivated influenza vaccine. Each CDR3 is given with its conserved first and last residue. The D gene is left open where the match is weak. The listing skips clone size in some rows; elsewhere it reads once, few, many or a size class.

v_call: TRBV29-1
j_call: TRBJ2-3
d_call: NA
clone_size: many
cdr3_aa: CSVEFLATDTQYF
cdr3_nt: TGCAGCGTTGAATTTCTAGCGACAGATACGCAGTATTTT

v_call: TRBV6-4
j_call: TRBJ2-1
d_call: TRBD1
clone_size: few
cdr3_aa: CASSDSQGSSEQFF
cdr3_nt: TGTGCCAGCAGTGACTCACAGGGGTCTAGTGAGCAGTTCTTC

v_call: TRBV10-3
j_call: TRBJ2-2
d_call: NA
clone_size: NA
cdr3_aa: CAIKDQTGELFF
cdr3_nt: TGTGCCATCAAGGACCAGACCGGGGAGCTGTTTTTT

v_call: TRBV9
j_call: TRBJ1-4
d_call: TRBD1
clone_size: many
cdr3_aa: CASSVRTGAPNEKLFF
cdr3_nt: TGTGCCAGCAGCGTGCGTACAGGGGCCCCTAATGAAAAACTGTTTTTT

v_call: TRBV5-1
j_call: TRBJ2-7
d_call: NA
clone_size: NA
cdr3_aa: CASSSLTQGHEQYF
cdr3_nt: TGCGCCAGCAGCTCATTGACTCAGGGCCACGAGCAGTACTTC

v_call: TRBV12-3/TRBV12-4
j_call: TRBJ2-2
d_call: TRBD2
clone_size: few
cdr3_aa: CASTHRGGVLPGELFF
cdr3_nt: TGTGCCAGCACCCACCGGGGGGGGGTCCTCCCCGGAGAGCTGTTTTTT

v_call: TRBV28
j_call: TRBJ1-5
d_call: TRBD1
clone_size: NA
cdr3_aa: CASSLRGPNQPQHF
cdr3_nt: TGTGCCAGCAGTTTGAGGGGGCCTAATCAGCCCCAGCATTTT

v_call: TRBV7-2
j_call: TRBJ2-7
d_call: TRBD2
clone_size: NA
cdr3_aa: CASSLVGGKEYEQYF
cdr3_nt: TGTGCCAGCAGCTTAGTCGGGGGGAAGGAATACGAGCAGTACTTC

v_call: TRBV6-1
j_call: TRBJ2-3
d_call: NA
clone_size: many
cdr3_aa: CASSETALTDTQYF
cdr3_nt: TGTGCCAGCAGTGAGACAGCTTTGACAGATACGCAGTATTTT

v_call: TRBV20-1
j_call: TRBJ2-7
d_call: NA
clone_size: many
cdr3_aa: CSASLQNGYEQYF
cdr3_nt: TGCAGTGCTAGTCTTCAGAACGGCTACGAGCAGTACTTC

v_call: TRBV20-1
j_call: TRBJ1-3
d_call: NA
clone_size: NA
cdr3_aa: CSARDRLSGNTIYF
cdr3_nt: TGCAGTGCTAGAGACCGTCTCTCTGGAAACACCATATATTTT

v_call: TRBV27
j_call: TRBJ2-5
d_call: TRBD2
clone_size: many
cdr3_aa: CASSLSGLAGGETQYF
cdr3_nt: TGTGCCAGCAGTTTATCGGGACTAGCGGGGGGAGAGACCCAGTACTTC

v_call: TRBV3-1
j_call: TRBJ2-7
d_call: NA
clone_size: few
cdr3_aa: CASSQDPGHRGNEQYF
cdr3_nt: TGTGCCAGCAGCCAAGATCCGGGTCACCGGGGCAACGAGCAGTACTTC

v_call: TRBV12-3/TRBV12-4
j_call: TRBJ2-6
d_call: NA
clone_size: few
cdr3_aa: CASRAQSSGANVLTF
cdr3_nt: TGTGCCAGCAGGGCTCAGAGCTCTGGGGCCAACGTCCTGACTTTC

v_call: TRBV9
j_call: TRBJ2-5
d_call: NA
clone_size: few
cdr3_aa: CASSVVDSFQETQYF
cdr3_nt: TGTGCCAGCAGCGTAGTAGACAGTTTCCAAGAGACCCAGTACTTC

v_call: TRBV12-3/TRBV12-4
j_call: TRBJ2-5
d_call: TRBD1
clone_size: many
cdr3_aa: CASSPPGQGRETQYF
cdr3_nt: TGTGCCAGCAGTCCCCCGGGACAGGGAAGAGAGACCCAGTACTTC

v_call: TRBV3-1
j_call: TRBJ2-3
d_call: NA
clone_size: NA
cdr3_aa: CASSQEGELTQYF
cdr3_nt: TGTGCCAGCAGCCAAGAGGGAGAATTGACGCAGTATTTT

v_call: TRBV11-1
j_call: TRBJ2-2
d_call: TRBD1
clone_size: many
cdr3_aa: CASSSSGQGALGTGELFF
cdr3_nt: TGTGCCAGCAGCTCCTCCGGACAGGGGGCGCTGGGCACCGGGGAGCTGTTTTTT

v_call: TRBV4-3
j_call: TRBJ1-1
d_call: NA
clone_size: NA
cdr3_aa: CASSQDGASTEAFF
cdr3_nt: TGCGCCAGCAGCCAAGATGGGGCAAGCACTGAAGCTTTCTTT

v_call: TRBV7-8
j_call: TRBJ2-2
d_call: NA
clone_size: NA
cdr3_aa: CASSSQGQIGTGELFF
cdr3_nt: TGTGCCAGCAGCTCCCAAGGACAGATCGGTACCGGGGAGCTGTTTTTT

v_call: TRBV18
j_call: TRBJ1-2
d_call: NA
clone_size: NA
cdr3_aa: CASSAPGGYGYTF
cdr3_nt: TGTGCCAGCTCAGCCCCTGGGGGGTATGGCTACACCTTC

v_call: TRBV5-1
j_call: TRBJ2-1
d_call: NA
clone_size: NA
cdr3_aa: CASSEGRGGVDNEQFF
cdr3_nt: TGCGCCAGCAGCGAGGGAAGGGGCGGGGTAGATAATGAGCAGTTCTTC

v_call: TRBV7-9
j_call: TRBJ2-3
d_call: NA
clone_size: many
cdr3_aa: CASSLDSLEGQYF
cdr3_nt: TGTGCCAGCAGTCTGGACTCCCTAGAGGGGCAGTATTTT

v_call: TRBV5-1
j_call: TRBJ2-3
d_call: NA
clone_size: NA
cdr3_aa: CASSWGGASTDTQYF
cdr3_nt: TGCGCCAGCAGCTGGGGCGGGGCGAGCACAGATACGCAGTATTTT

v_call: TRBV12-3/TRBV12-4
j_call: TRBJ2-5
d_call: NA
clone_size: few
cdr3_aa: CASSFHETQYF
cdr3_nt: TGTGCCAGCAGTTTTCATGAGACCCAGTACTTC

v_call: TRBV25-1
j_call: TRBJ2-1
d_call: TRBD2
clone_size: NA
cdr3_aa: CASRGKLAGDYNEQFF
cdr3_nt: TGTGCCAGCAGGGGAAAACTAGCGGGGGATTACAATGAGCAGTTCTTC

v_call: TRBV12-3/TRBV12-4
j_call: TRBJ2-1
d_call: TRBD2
clone_size: NA
cdr3_aa: CASSPVGEGNEQFF
cdr3_nt: TGTGCCAGCAGTCCTGTAGGGGAGGGCAATGAGCAGTTCTTC

v_call: TRBV12-3/TRBV12-4
j_call: TRBJ2-5
d_call: NA
clone_size: few
cdr3_aa: CASSFREQVKAQYF
cdr3_nt: TGTGCCAGCAGTTTCCGGGAACAAGTTAAGGCCCAGTACTTC

v_call: TRBV11-2
j_call: TRBJ2-7
d_call: NA
clone_size: few
cdr3_aa: CASSLGGTLYEQYF
cdr3_nt: TGTGCCAGCAGCTTAGGGGGGACCCTATACGAGCAGTACTTC

v_call: TRBV7-2
j_call: TRBJ1-3
d_call: NA
clone_size: NA
cdr3_aa: CASSASGSSGNTIYF
cdr3_nt: TGTGCCAGCAGCGCTTCGGGGAGCTCTGGAAACACCATATATTTT

v_call: TRBV4-3
j_call: TRBJ2-1
d_call: NA
clone_size: few
cdr3_aa: CASSQVGFSYNEQFF
cdr3_nt: TGCGCCAGCAGCCAAGTAGGCTTTTCCTACAATGAGCAGTTCTTC

v_call: TRBV4-3
j_call: TRBJ2-5
d_call: NA
clone_size: NA
cdr3_aa: CASSQDRTYQETQYF
cdr3_nt: TGCGCCAGCAGCCAAGACAGGACTTACCAAGAGACCCAGTACTTC

v_call: TRBV6-2/TRBV6-3
j_call: TRBJ2-4
d_call: TRBD1
clone_size: many
cdr3_aa: CASSERPGQGASNIQYF
cdr3_nt: TGTGCCAGCAGTGAGAGACCGGGACAGGGGGCTTCAAACATTCAGTACTTC

v_call: TRBV6-2/TRBV6-3
j_call: TRBJ2-7
d_call: NA
clone_size: NA
cdr3_aa: CASKNRKGYEQYF
cdr3_nt: TGTGCCAGCAAGAATCGGAAAGGCTACGAGCAGTACTTC

v_call: TRBV7-9
j_call: TRBJ2-1
d_call: NA
clone_size: NA
cdr3_aa: CASSLIGLQGQFF
cdr3_nt: TGTGCCAGCAGCTTAATAGGGCTACAAGGGCAGTTCTTC

v_call: TRBV5-5
j_call: TRBJ2-7
d_call: NA
clone_size: NA
cdr3_aa: CASSLASRSSPYEQYF
cdr3_nt: TGTGCCAGCAGCTTGGCCAGTAGGAGCAGTCCCTACGAGCAGTACTTC

v_call: TRBV7-2
j_call: TRBJ2-2
d_call: NA
clone_size: many
cdr3_aa: CASSSPTGSRELFF
cdr3_nt: TGTGCCAGCAGCTCACCGACAGGTTCCCGGGAGCTGTTTTTT

v_call: TRBV6-5
j_call: TRBJ2-2
d_call: NA
clone_size: few
cdr3_aa: CASSYTGANTGELFF
cdr3_nt: TGTGCCAGCAGTTACACGGGGGCGAACACCGGGGAGCTGTTTTTT

v_call: TRBV2
j_call: TRBJ1-2
d_call: TRBD1
clone_size: NA
cdr3_aa: CASSFTGGSHGYTF
cdr3_nt: TGTGCCAGCAGTTTCACAGGGGGCTCTCATGGCTACACCTTC

v_call: TRBV6-2/TRBV6-3
j_call: TRBJ2-6
d_call: NA
clone_size: many
cdr3_aa: CASTPFPTGANVLTF
cdr3_nt: TGTGCCAGCACTCCCTTTCCAACTGGGGCCAACGTCCTGACTTTC

v_call: TRBV4-1
j_call: TRBJ2-3
d_call: TRBD2
clone_size: few
cdr3_aa: CASSQGRTSGVYTDTQYF
cdr3_nt: TGCGCCAGCAGCCAAGGGCGAACTAGCGGGGTGTACACAGATACGCAGTATTTT

v_call: TRBV12-3/TRBV12-4
j_call: TRBJ1-1
d_call: NA
clone_size: NA
cdr3_aa: CASRPAGANTEAFF
cdr3_nt: TGTGCCAGCAGGCCCGCCGGGGCGAACACTGAAGCTTTCTTT

v_call: TRBV5-1
j_call: TRBJ2-1
d_call: NA
clone_size: few
cdr3_aa: CASSLGRGDEQFF
cdr3_nt: TGCGCCAGCAGCTTGGGTCGAGGGGACGAGCAGTTCTTC

v_call: TRBV3-1
j_call: TRBJ2-2
d_call: TRBD2
clone_size: NA
cdr3_aa: CASSLGTSSGELFF
cdr3_nt: TGTGCCAGCAGCCTTGGGACTAGCAGCGGGGAGCTGTTTTTT

v_call: TRBV11-2
j_call: TRBJ2-4
d_call: NA
clone_size: NA
cdr3_aa: CASSLGAVGIQYF
cdr3_nt: TGTGCCAGCAGCTTAGGGGCAGTAGGCATTCAGTACTTC

v_call: TRBV5-6
j_call: TRBJ1-2
d_call: TRBD1
clone_size: few
cdr3_aa: CASSSTGDPFDYGYTF
cdr3_nt: TGTGCCAGCAGCTCCACAGGGGACCCGTTTGACTATGGCTACACCTTC

v_call: TRBV7-9
j_call: TRBJ2-5
d_call: TRBD1
clone_size: few
cdr3_aa: CASSSFNRGAETQYF
cdr3_nt: TGTGCCAGCAGTTCCTTCAACAGGGGGGCAGAGACCCAGTACTTC

v_call: TRBV28
j_call: TRBJ2-7
d_call: TRBD1
clone_size: NA
cdr3_aa: CATRGSGGRNEQYF
cdr3_nt: TGTGCCACCCGAGGATCAGGGGGCCGAAACGAGCAGTACTTC

v_call: TRBV12-3/TRBV12-4
j_call: TRBJ1-2
d_call: TRBD1
clone_size: many
cdr3_aa: CASSLRQGLSGYTF
cdr3_nt: TGTGCCAGCAGTTTACGACAGGGACTTAGCGGCTACACCTTC